The T cell receptor (beta chain) described here comes from a study of T-cell reconstitution after alpha-beta-depleted transplantation in children. This clonotype was observed a few times. Unique molecular identifiers were incorporated during preparation of the TCRbeta library. TCRdb redid the calling of the PCR reads with MiXCR, one entry per CDR3 protein. This sample has about 640,000 distinct CDR3 sequences; approximately 16% occur once, and the top ten carry 1.1%. The germline V gene encodes CDR1 SGHRS and CDR2 YFSETQ. V was shortened by 0 bases and J by 6 bases, with 10 bases between the two germline ends. The CDR3 is 14 residues long.

The clonotype originates from a human donor who donated a stem cell graft to a child with acute myeloid leukemia. The V and J genes are TRBV5-1 and TRBJ2-1, with no clear D. Specimen: PBMCs from the stem cell graft donor, collected from the stem cell graft. In DNA, the CDR3 is TGCGCCAGCAGCTTGGGGGCTGTTGCCAATGAGCAGTTCTTC. It is translated as CASSLGAVANEQFF.